This record concerns one TCR beta chain sequence. This receptor's antigen is unknown. Base qualities are not recorded, but no much larger clone differs from it by a single base. The immunoSEQ Assay, a bias-controlled multiplex PCR, was used to amplify TCRbeta CDR3 regions from genomic DNA. In the authors' own workflow: The number of nucleated cells in each sample was estimated by amplification of reference gene primers within the assay. To quantify the absolute abundance of each unique TCRbeta CDR3 rearrangement, sequence reads were collapsed and filtered. For each sample, productive Simpson clonality was calculated by taking the square root of Simpson's diversity index across productive rearrangements. Sourced from immuneACCESS, this table was stored by TCRdb with only in-frame sequences that have V and J called. A share of the clones is absent; for the studies checked, an unresolved V gene accounts for under half, and the remainder has no known explanation. The V and J calls and clone size are taken from that table; D and trimming were inferred from the DNA. A total of about 47,000 clones appear in this sample, more than 75% of them only once. The ten largest clones capture 11% to 15% of the sample.

The data derive from a study of blood T cell repertoires in COVID-19 (TCRdb year 2020). The study in broad terms: The collaborator samples originated in the United States, Italy and Spain and spanned the acute and convalescent phases of COVID-19. Subjects who had been exposed to COVID-19, were actively infected with it, or had recovered from it provided the deeply sampled blood TCRbeta repertoires that made up the dataset. The material from the prospective study consisted of cDNA or gDNA derived from T cells, B-cell-depleted T cells, or PBMCs. The sample metadata nearly always contained a de-identified subject ID, COVID-19 status, age in years and sex. Where HLA class I and class II types were available, the types were taken from metadata supplied by the sample provider, not from assay-based typing. Samples were obtained from the ongoing ImmuneRACE study (first 160 participants) and from about 1,300 subjects provided by 6 global collaborators. The repertoires were released in a freely available public database meant as a resource for research on the immune response to SARS-CoV-2.

Collaborating institutions collected whole blood in K2EDTA tubes following their own protocols. For TCRbeta analysis, collaborators shipped samples in one of three forms: frozen whole blood, isolated PBMCs, or DNA extracted from either of those sample types. Here is what the overall study found, with its caveats: The quantity of clinical and demographic metadata differed by source and by participant and was supplied without curation.

The TCR originated in a human donor with acute or convalescent COVID-19. The donor label of this sample is uncertain. What was sequenced was peripheral blood.

The CDR3 protein sequence reads: CASSELPGQGSTDTQYF. The DNA sequence follows: TGTGCCAGCAGCGAACTTCCGGGACAGGGTAGCACAGATACGCAGTATTTT. Recombination connected TRBV4-2 to TRBJ2-3, with TRBD1 identical over 9 junction bases. Reading from cysteine to phenylalanine, the CDR3 counts 17 amino acids. The entry retains the CDR3 DNA only, 51 bases that are in frame from base 1. The germline V gene encodes CDR1 LGHNA and CDR2 YNFKEQ. Trimming leaves V shorter by 5 bases and J shorter by 0 bases, with the junction holding 9 bases beyond the gene matches.